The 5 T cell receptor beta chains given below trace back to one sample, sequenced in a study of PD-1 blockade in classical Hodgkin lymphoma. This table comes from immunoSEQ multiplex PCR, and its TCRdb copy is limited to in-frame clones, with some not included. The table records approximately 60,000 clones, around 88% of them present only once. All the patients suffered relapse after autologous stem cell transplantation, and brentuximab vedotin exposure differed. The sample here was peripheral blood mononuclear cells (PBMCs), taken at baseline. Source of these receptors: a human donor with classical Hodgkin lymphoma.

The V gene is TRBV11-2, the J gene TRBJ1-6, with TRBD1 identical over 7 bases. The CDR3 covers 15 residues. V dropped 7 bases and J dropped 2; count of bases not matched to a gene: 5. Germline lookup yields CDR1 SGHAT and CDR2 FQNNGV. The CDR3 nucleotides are TGTGCCAGCACCTGGACAGGCGCCTATAATTCACCCCTCCACTTT. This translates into CASTWTGAYNSPLHF.

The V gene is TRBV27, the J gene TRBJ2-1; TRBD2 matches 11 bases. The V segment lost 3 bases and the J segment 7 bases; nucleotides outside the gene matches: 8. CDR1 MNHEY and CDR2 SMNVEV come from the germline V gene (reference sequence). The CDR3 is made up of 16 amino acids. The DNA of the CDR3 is TGTGCCAGCAGTTTCCCCCTAGCGGGGGGTCCTAATGAGCAGTTCTTC. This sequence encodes CASSFPLAGGPNEQFF.

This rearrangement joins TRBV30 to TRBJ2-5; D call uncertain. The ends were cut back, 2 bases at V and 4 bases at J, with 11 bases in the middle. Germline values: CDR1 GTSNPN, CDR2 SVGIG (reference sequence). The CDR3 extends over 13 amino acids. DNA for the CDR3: TGTGCCTGGAGTCCCTACTGGACAGAGACCCAGTACTTC. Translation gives CAWSPYWTETQYF.

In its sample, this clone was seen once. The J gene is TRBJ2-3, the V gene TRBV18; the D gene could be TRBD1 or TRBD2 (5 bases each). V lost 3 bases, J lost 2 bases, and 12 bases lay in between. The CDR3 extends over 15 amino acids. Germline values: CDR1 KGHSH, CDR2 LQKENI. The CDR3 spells CASSPRGDTTDTQYF. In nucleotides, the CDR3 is TGTGCCAGCTCACCCCGAGGGGATACCACAGATACGCAGTATTTT.

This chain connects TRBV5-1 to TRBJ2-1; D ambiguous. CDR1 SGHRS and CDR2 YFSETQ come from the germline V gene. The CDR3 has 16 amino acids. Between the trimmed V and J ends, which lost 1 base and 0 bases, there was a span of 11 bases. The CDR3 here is CASSLPRLSSYNEQFF. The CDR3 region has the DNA TGCGCCAGCAGCTTGCCCCGTCTGAGCTCCTACAATGAGCAGTTCTTC.